The present T cell receptor beta chain was sequenced within a study of cytomegalovirus exposure and HLA in healthy donors. The study, taken as a whole, reports: Researchers reported that a few CMV-associated chains were confirmed in vitro as CMV antigen-specific. Later analysis reportedly placed an Asian-associated ancestry cluster below the roughly 700-donor mean in N-insertions. Cytomegalovirus status was reportedly diagnosed by the classifier with high sensitivity and specificity.

Deletions cut 1 base from V and 9 bases from J, with 11 bases between. The CDR3 spans 13 residues. The germline gives CDR1 SGDLS, CDR2 YYNGEE. The PCR used 60 Vbeta and 13 Jbeta primers. The method was immunoSEQ multiplex PCR; TCRdb's version includes in-frame clones alone and lacks a portion of them. The data contain 150,000 to 200,000 clones, roughly 87% of them singletons. Turning to this clone: Its antigen is not identified.

Sequencing was done on a sample of PBMCs. The receptor comes from a girl in the first two years of life in good health and CMV-seronegative. The chain combines TRBV9 with TRBJ2-1; D unresolved. The CDR3 DNA sequence: TGTGCCAGCAGCGTATCGGGTTCCAGTGAGCAGTTCTTC. Translation: CASSVSGSSEQFF.